Only a few counts were recorded for the clone carrying this T cell receptor (beta chain). The sample originates from a study of blood T cell repertoires in COVID-19. Study in general: Collection of acute and convalescent COVID-19 samples took place in the United States, Italy and Spain.

Trimming removed 5 bases from V and 7 bases from J, with 14 bases in between. This CDR3 contains 13 residues. Germline CDR1 is SEHNR and CDR2 is FQNEAQ (reference sequence). Study processing details: By means of reference gene primer amplification, nucleated cell counts were estimated. The repertoire was sequenced with immunoSEQ multiplex PCR; TCRdb's copy has only in-frame clones and lacks some. The V and J calls and clone size come from that table; D and trimming were worked out from the DNA. This table has roughly 350,000 clones, around 87% appearing once. The source of this sequence is a woman aged 45-65 years with active or convalescent COVID-19. Sequenced: peripheral blood. The chain has TRBV7-9 and TRBJ1-2; no clear D. CDR3 protein: CASSPEGASGYTF. CDR3 DNA sequence: TGTGCCAGCAGCCCCGAGGGTGCGAGTGGCTACACCTTC. Supplemented by reference TRBV7-9 and TRBJ1-2, the full variable domain reads DTGVSQNPRHKITKRGQNVTFRCDPISEHNRLYWYRQTLGQGPEFLTYFQNEAQLEKSRLLSDRFSAERPKGSFSTLEIQRTEQGDSAMYLCASSPEGASGYTFGSGTRLTVV.